Below, 20 T cell receptor beta chains from the same sample are listed, as sequenced in a study of OX40 agonist ivuxolimab in advanced cancers. Repertoires were generated with immunoSEQ multiplex PCR, while TCRdb's copy carries only in-frame clones and drops some. The table records 69,000 or so clones, 85% of them present only once. The sequencing used CD4+ or CD8+ T cells sorted from blood, collected in a trial of the OX40 agonist ivuxolimab. The receptors come from an adult with an advanced solid tumor such as melanoma, head and neck, liver or kidney cancer.

The genes are TRBV19 and TRBJ2-4; TRBD1 or TRBD2 may be the D gene (6 bases each). V was cut by 1 base and J by 0 bases, with 10 bases left in between. The length of the CDR3 is 16 residues. CDR1 and CDR2 from the germline V gene are LNHDA and SQIVND (reference sequence). The CDR3 region is CASSIVGGGAKNIQYF. CDR3 nucleotides: TGTGCCAGTAGTATAGTCGGAGGGGGAGCCAAAAACATTCAGTACTTC. Using reference TRBV19 and TRBJ2-4 for the parts outside the CDR3, the full variable domain is DGGITQSPKYLFRKEGQNVTLSCEQNLNHDAMYWYRQDPGQGLRLIYYSQIVNDFQKGDIAEGYSVSREKKESFPLTVTSAQKNPTAFYLCASSIVGGGAKNIQYFGAGTRLSVL.

This clone was counted between two and nine times. The rearrangement uses TRBV18 and TRBJ1-5; 7 positions match TRBD1. This CDR3 is 17 amino acids long. CDR1 and CDR2 from the germline V gene are KGHSH and LQKENI. The ends lost 4 bases at V and 1 base at J; junction bases unmatched: 10. The CDR3 here is CASSRGTGVTSNQPQHF. CDR3 coding DNA: TGTGCCAGCTCACGGGGAACAGGGGTCACAAGCAATCAGCCCCAGCATTTT.

CDR3 protein: CASSKAGGLFF. For the CDR3, the DNA is TGTGCCAGCAGCAAAGCGGGGGGGCTGTTTTTT. V is TRBV21-1 and J is TRBJ2-2; TRBD2, the table's D call, lacks a check against the DNA. TRBV21-1 is a documented pseudogene. The CDR3 spans 11 residues.

This chain links TRBV30 with TRBJ2-3; TRBD2 agrees at 9 bases. V shed 2 bases and J 3 bases; nucleotides not matched to a gene: 3. Germline CDR1 reads GTSNPN; CDR2 reads SVGIG (reference sequence). The CDR3 consists of 14 residues. The CDR3 loop reads CAWSLLAGTDTQYF. CDR3 sequence (DNA): TGTGCCTGGAGTTTGCTAGCGGGAACAGATACGCAGTATTTT.

A single count supports this clone. The chain joins TRBV4-3 to TRBJ2-7; the D is unclear. CDR3 length: 17 amino acids. Germline CDR1 and CDR2: LGHNA and YSLEER. V lost 0 bases, J lost 2 bases, and 17 bases lay in between. This chain's CDR3 is CASSQDHRSDFTYEQYF. The CDR3 DNA reads TGCGCCAGCAGCCAAGATCATCGGTCAGACTTTACCTACGAGCAGTACTTC.

V gene TRBV10-1 combines with J gene TRBJ2-5; no clear D. The CDR3 runs to 11 residues. V was trimmed by 8 bases and J by 0 bases, leaving 4 bases between them. Germline assignment: CDR1 WNHNN and CDR2 SYGVQD (reference sequence). CDR3 DNA sequence: TGCGCCAGCGGGAACCAAGAGACCCAGTACTTC. This codes for CASGNQETQYF.

The V call is TRBV11-2, the J call TRBJ1-1; D perhaps matches TRBD1 (5 bases). Germline lookup yields CDR1 SGHAT and CDR2 FQNNGV. The germline V and J ends were trimmed by 0 bases and 7 bases, with 9 bases remaining between them. The CDR3 covers 13 residues. For the CDR3, the DNA is TGTGCCAGCAGCTTAGACGACAGAATTGAAGCTTTCTTT. As protein: CASSLDDRIEAFF.

The chain couples TRBV7-9 to TRBJ2-6; TRBD2 is a possible D gene (6 bases). Deletions cut 5 bases from V and 4 bases from J, with 15 bases between. This CDR3 is built from 16 residues. Germline V gives CDR1 SEHNR, CDR2 FQNEAQ (reference sequence). CDR3 in DNA: TGTGCCAGCAGCCAAATTCGGGGGTTGGGGGCCAACGTCCTGACTTTC. The encoded protein is CASSQIRGLGANVLTF.

The rearrangement links TRBV25-1 to TRBJ2-1; D is ambiguous. Per germline, CDR1 MGHDK and CDR2 SYGVNS. The V end was cut by 6 bases, the J end by 9 bases, with 12 bases between. The CDR3 is 12 amino acids. The CDR3 is CASRPTAGEQFF. CDR3 in DNA: TGTGCCAGCAGACCTACGGCCGGTGAGCAGTTCTTC.

V is TRBV7-8 and J is TRBJ2-5; D is ambiguous. CDR3 length: 14 residues. Trimming removed 4 bases at V and 5 bases at J, with 14 bases between. Germline CDR1 is SGHVS and CDR2 is FQNEAQ. In nucleotides, the CDR3 is TGTGCCAGCAGCTCCCCTGTAGCTTGGGAGACCCAGTACTTC. Its translation is CASSSPVAWETQYF.

The V call is TRBV7-2, the J call TRBJ1-1; D remains ambiguous. The CDR3 is 15 residues long. Germline V gene sequence: CDR1 SGHTA, CDR2 FQGNSA. Trimming removed 1 base from V and 6 bases from J, with 15 bases in between. In DNA, the CDR3 is TGTGCCAGCAGCTTAGGTAGAGGAGGTGAATCTGAAGCTTTCTTT. Translation: CASSLGRGGESEAFF. The variable domain in full, with the rest retrieved from reference TRBV7-2 and TRBJ1-1, is GAGVSQSPSNKVTEKGKDVELRCDPISGHTALYWYRQSLGQGLEFLIYFQGNSAPDKSGLPSDRFSAERTGGSVSTLTIQRTQQEDSAVYLCASSLGRGGESEAFFGQGTRLTVV.

The chain joins TRBV11-1 to TRBJ2-3; no definite D call. With 5 bases removed from V and 2 bases from J, the gap between germline ends came to 11 bases. The germline CDR1 and CDR2 sequences are SGHAT and FQDESV (reference sequence). CDR3 length equals 14 residues. The CDR3 loop is CASSPGGVTDTQYF. In nucleotides, the CDR3 is TGTGCCAGCAGCCCAGGTGGGGTCACAGATACGCAGTATTTT.

The rearrangement links TRBV4-1 to TRBJ2-7; maybe TRBD1 (6 bases). Trimming took off 0 bases at V and 8 bases at J, with 8 bases between the two ends. The CDR3 runs 12 residues. Per the germline V gene, CDR1 is MGHRA and CDR2 is YSYEKL. CDR3 sequence reads: CASSQEGTKQYF. In DNA form, the CDR3 reads TGCGCCAGCAGCCAAGAGGGGACAAAGCAGTACTTC.

This chain connects TRBV11-3 to TRBJ1-1; a weak D match, TRBD1 (5 bases). This CDR3 has 13 residues. Germline-derived CDR1 and CDR2 are SGHNT and YENEEA. V lost 2 bases to trimming and J lost 8 bases, with 12 bases between them. CDR3 coding DNA: TGTGCCAGCAGCTTAATGCAGGGTCAGGAAGCTTTCTTT. This encodes CASSLMQGQEAFF.

The V gene is TRBV29-1, the J gene TRBJ1-2, with 9 bases fitting TRBD1. After removal of 6 bases from V and 2 bases from J, the junction contained 4 bases not matched to a gene. The CDR3 runs to 13 residues. CDR1 and CDR2 (germline): SQVTM, ANQGSEA. The CDR3 DNA reads as TGCAGCGTCCCGGACAGGGGAAACTATGGCTACACCTTC. Translating it yields CSVPDRGNYGYTF.

In its sample, this clone was seen a few times. The rearrangement joins TRBV7-9 to TRBJ2-1; D is unclear. V lost 4 bases and J 6 bases, leaving 4 bases between the germline ends. The CDR3 length is 11 residues. Germline V lookup: CDR1 SEHNR, CDR2 FQNEAQ (reference sequence). The CDR3 loop is CASSWGNEQFF. As DNA, the CDR3 is TGTGCCAGCAGCTGGGGCAATGAGCAGTTCTTC.

The chain uses TRBV13 and TRBJ2-5; perhaps TRBD1 as D (6 bases). The germline V and J ends were trimmed by 2 bases and 2 bases, with 12 bases remaining between them. Germline values: CDR1 PRHDT, CDR2 FYEKMQ (reference sequence). The CDR3 covers 15 residues. The CDR3 region is CASSLMWDIQETQYF. The CDR3 DNA follows: TGTGCCAGCAGCTTAATGTGGGACATACAAGAGACCCAGTACTTC.

This clone turned up a few times. The chain recombines TRBV29-1 with TRBJ2-1; D unclear. This CDR3 is built from 13 residues. CDR1 is SQVTM, CDR2 ANQGSEA, per germline. Trimming removed 7 bases at V and 7 bases at J, with 17 bases between. CDR3 sequence (DNA): TGCAGCGCTGCGGTAGGCGCTAGTAATGAGCAGTTCTTC. This translates into CSAAVGASNEQFF.

As to this clone: Other nucleotide sequences from this sample produce the same CDR3. The rearrangement links TRBV6-6 to TRBJ1-5; D gene ambiguous. From germline, CDR1 is MNHNY and CDR2 SVGAGI (reference sequence). The ends were cut back, 2 bases at V and 7 bases at J, with 6 bases in the middle. The CDR3 totals 12 residues. Written as DNA, the CDR3 is TGTGCCAGCAGTTACGGAGGACAGCCCCAGCATTTT. Amino acids: CASSYGGQPQHF.

The genes are TRBV12-1 and TRBJ1-1; the DNA was not compared with TRBD1, the D call given in the table. TRBV12-1 is a pseudogene segment. The CDR3 extends over 12 amino acids. CDR3 sequence (DNA): TGTGCCAGGAACGACAGGGGTACTGAAGCTTTCTTT. The encoded protein is CARNDRGTEAFF.